The clone carrying this T cell receptor beta chain has a single count. This sample was included in a study of technical replicates of blood from a few donors. The data were produced by immunoSEQ multiplex PCR, yet TCRdb's version contains in-frame clones alone and is incomplete. This sample has roughly 80,000 clones; about 89% occur once, and the top ten carry approximately 0.39%. The specimen was T cells isolated from PBMCs. The sequence was collected from a human donor in good health.

CDR3 nucleotide sequence: TGCGCCAGCAGCCGCGTACAGGGGGCGTGGGGTCAGCCCCAGCATTTT. Translation gives CASSRVQGAWGQPQHF. V gene TRBV4-1 combines with J gene TRBJ1-5, with TRBD1 identical over 9 bases. Germline V CDR1 and CDR2: MGHRA, YSYEKL. Germline trimming cut 4 bases from V and 6 bases from J; bases unmatched to any gene: 10. The CDR3 contains 16 residues.